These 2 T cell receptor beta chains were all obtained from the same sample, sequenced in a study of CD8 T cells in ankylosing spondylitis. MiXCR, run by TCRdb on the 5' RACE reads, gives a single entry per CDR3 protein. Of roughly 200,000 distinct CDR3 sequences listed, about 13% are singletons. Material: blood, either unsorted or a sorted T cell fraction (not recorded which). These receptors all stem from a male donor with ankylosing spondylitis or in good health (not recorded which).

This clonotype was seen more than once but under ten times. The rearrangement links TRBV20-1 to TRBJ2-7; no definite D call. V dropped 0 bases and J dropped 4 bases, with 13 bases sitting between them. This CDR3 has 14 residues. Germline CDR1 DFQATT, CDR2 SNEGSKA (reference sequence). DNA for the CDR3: TGCAGTGCTAGAGAGGTCCGACACGGGTACGAGCAGTACTTC. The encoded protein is CSAREVRHGYEQYF.

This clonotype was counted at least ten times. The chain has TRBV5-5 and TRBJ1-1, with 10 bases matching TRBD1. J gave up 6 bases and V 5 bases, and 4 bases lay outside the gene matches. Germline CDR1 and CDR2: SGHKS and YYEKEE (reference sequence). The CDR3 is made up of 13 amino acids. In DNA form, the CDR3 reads TGTGCCAGCAGTGCCGGGACAGGGGCTGAAGCTTTCTTT. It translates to CASSAGTGAEAFF.